A single sample gave rise to the 7 T cell receptor beta chains below, sequenced in a study of human T cells and chemical hapten exposure. TCRdb analysed the RACE reads with MiXCR anew, one entry per CDR3 protein. The data contain around 380,000 distinct CDR3 sequences, 5.5% of them singletons. Stated time point: pre-sensitization, week 0. Treatment denoted: therapeutic diphenylcyclopropenone sensitization with weekly scalp DPC. Sample: whole blood, taken in connection with sensitization to the hapten diphenylcyclopropenone (DPC). Receptors originate from a woman between 18 and 30 years old with alopecia areata. Some clones in this sample may be carry-over from other donors' samples.

This clonotype came up many times. The chain joins TRBV2 to TRBJ1-2; D is uncertain. CDR3 size: 13 residues. The germline V gene has CDR1 SNHLY and CDR2 FYNNEI. Trimming stripped 5 bases from V and 2 bases from J, with 9 bases between. CDR3 loop: CASSWEGNYGYTF. The CDR3, as DNA: TGTGCCAGCAGTTGGGAGGGAAACTATGGCTACACCTTC.

V and J are TRBV28 and TRBJ2-5; D is ambiguous. The CDR3 has 13 residues. From germline, CDR1 is MDHEN and CDR2 SYDVKM. Trimming cost V 2 bases and J 5 bases, with 9 bases left between them. CDR3 region: CASSLGLVETQYF. DNA of the CDR3: TGTGCCAGCAGTTTAGGCTTGGTGGAGACCCAGTACTTC.

The rearrangement joins TRBV6-2 or TRBV6-3 to TRBJ1-5, with D unresolved. Germline V gives CDR1 MNHEY, CDR2 SVGEGT. With 2 bases removed from V and 6 bases from J, the gap between germline ends came to 11 bases. This CDR3 has 14 amino acids. The CDR3 coding sequence is TGTGCCAGCAGTTACCGCCTGGGAGGTCAGCCCCAGCATTTT. It yields the protein CASSYRLGGQPQHF.

This clonotype was found a few times. This rearrangement joins TRBV15 to TRBJ2-3, with D tentatively TRBD1 or TRBD2 (5 bases each). Trimming cost V 7 bases and J 10 bases, with 21 bases left between them. This CDR3 is 14 amino acids long. Germline V gene lookup returns CDR1 LNHNV and CDR2 YYDKDF (reference sequence). In DNA form, the CDR3 reads TGTGCCACCACCCCAGAAGGGGACCTACCTCCGCAGTATTTT. Protein product: CATTPEGDLPPQYF.

In regard to this clonotype: The conserved phenylalanine or tryptophan normally closing the CDR3 is absent here, so this likely arose from a read error. The chain couples TRBV5-4 to TRBJ1-1; perhaps TRBD1 as D (6 bases). Germline V gives CDR1 SGHNT, CDR2 YYREEE (reference sequence). The CDR3 loop spans 16 amino acids. V gave up 2 bases and J gave up 3 bases, with 17 bases separating them. The CDR3 here is CASSLPSWDTDTEAFL. The CDR3, as DNA: TGTGCCAGCAGCTTACCCTCCTGGGACACTGACACTGAAGCTTTCCTT.

The V call is TRBV20-1, the J call TRBJ2-1, with D tentatively TRBD2 (6 bases). V lost 4 bases and J 3 bases, leaving 10 bases between the germline ends. The CDR3 length is 13 residues. Germline CDR1 is DFQATT and CDR2 is SNEGSKA (reference sequence). CDR3 sequence reads: CSATSTSYNEQFF. The CDR3 nucleotides read TGCAGTGCTACCTCGACTAGCTACAATGAGCAGTTCTTC.

The gene calls are TRBV7-2 and TRBJ2-7, with D hard to call. V dropped 1 base and J dropped 6 bases, with 7 bases sitting between them. The CDR3 length is 12 residues. The V gene's germline CDR1 is SGHTA and CDR2 FQGNSA. CDR3 region: CASSLDLPEQYF. DNA for the CDR3: TGTGCCAGCAGCTTAGATCTCCCCGAGCAGTACTTC.